This T cell receptor (beta chain) comes out of a study of blood T cell repertoires in COVID-19. At the level of the study: Samples representing acute and convalescent COVID-19 were sourced from the United States, Italy and Spain. T cells, B-cell-depleted T cells, or PBMCs supplied cDNA or gDNA.

Under the authors' procedure: The authors estimated nucleated cell counts from reference gene primer amplification. Profiled with immunoSEQ multiplex PCR; TCRdb holds only in-frame clones, not every one. The DNA was the basis for D and trimming; V, J and clone size are from that table. The data hold 80,000 to 95,000 clones, with more than 60% observed a single time. Germline CDR1 and CDR2: WSHSY and SAAADI. There are 17 residues in the CDR3. The V end was cut by 3 bases, the J end by 3 bases, with 17 bases between. This clone is a singleton in its sample. Sequences were obtained from peripheral blood. This receptor was identified in a woman of 80 years or more with active or convalescent COVID-19. V usage is TRBV10-2 and J usage is TRBJ1-4, with unresolved D. CDR3 amino acids: CASSDFYTPGSNEKLFF. The CDR3 DNA reads as TGCGCCAGCAGTGATTTTTACACTCCGGGTTCTAATGAAAAACTGTTTTTT.